The TCR beta chain under discussion was sequenced for a study of shared clonotypes between healthy human individuals. General study findings and limits: Researchers sampled only blood; tissue repertoires likely differ.

The CDR3 extends over 14 amino acids. Looked up from germline, CDR1 is MNHNY and CDR2 is SVGAGI (reference sequence). The V and J ends lost 8 bases and 2 bases, in that order; junction bases with no gene match: 8. DNA input for the unsorted PBMC replicate PCRs was about 270 ng, tens of thousands of T cell genomes. TCRdb's table, derived via immunoSEQ multiplex PCR, lists solely in-frame clones and lacks some. The sample contains about 99,000 clones, less than 60% of which appear only once. In the case of this clone: Its antigen is as yet unknown.

The rearrangement joins TRBV6-6 to TRBJ1-2; 7 bases line up with TRBD1. The source material was PBMCs. This receptor was identified in a middle-aged woman in good health. Some clones in this sample may be carry-over from other donors' samples. CDR3 residues: CASFGTAVNYGYTF. The CDR3 bases are TGTGCCAGCTTCGGGACAGCGGTCAACTATGGCTACACCTTC.